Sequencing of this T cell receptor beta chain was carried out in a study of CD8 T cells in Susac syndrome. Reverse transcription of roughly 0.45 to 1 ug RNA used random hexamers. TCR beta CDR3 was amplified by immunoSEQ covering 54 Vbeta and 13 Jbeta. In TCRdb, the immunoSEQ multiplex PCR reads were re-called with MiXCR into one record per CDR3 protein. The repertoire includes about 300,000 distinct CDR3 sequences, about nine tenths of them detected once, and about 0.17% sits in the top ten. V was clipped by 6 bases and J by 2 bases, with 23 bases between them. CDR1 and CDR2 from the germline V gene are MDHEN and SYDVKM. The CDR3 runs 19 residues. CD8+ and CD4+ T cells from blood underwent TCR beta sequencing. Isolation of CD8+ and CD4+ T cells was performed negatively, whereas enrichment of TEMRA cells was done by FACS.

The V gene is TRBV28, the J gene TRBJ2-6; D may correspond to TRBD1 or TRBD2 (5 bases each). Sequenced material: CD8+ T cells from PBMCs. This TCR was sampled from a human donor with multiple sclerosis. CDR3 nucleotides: TGTGCCAGCAGCAATCCGGACGGGACCCCCGAAACTGGGGCCAACGTCCTGACTTTC. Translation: CASSNPDGTPETGANVLTF. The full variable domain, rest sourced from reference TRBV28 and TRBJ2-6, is DVKVTQSSRYLVKRTGEKVFLECVQDMDHENMFWYRQDPGLGLRLIYFSYDVKMKEKGDIPEGYSVSREKKERFSLILESASTNQTSMYLCASSNPDGTPETGANVLTFGAGSRLTVL.